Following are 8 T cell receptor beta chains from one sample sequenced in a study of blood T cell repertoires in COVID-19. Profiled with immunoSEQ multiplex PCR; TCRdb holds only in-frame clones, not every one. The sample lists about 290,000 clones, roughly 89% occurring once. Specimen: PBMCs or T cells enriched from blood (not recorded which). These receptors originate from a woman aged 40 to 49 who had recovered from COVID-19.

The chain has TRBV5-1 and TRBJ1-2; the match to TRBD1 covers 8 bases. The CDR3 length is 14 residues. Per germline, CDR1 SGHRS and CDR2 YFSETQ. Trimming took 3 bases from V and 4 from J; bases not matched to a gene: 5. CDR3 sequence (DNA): TGCGCCAGCAGCTCGGGACAGGAAACCTATGGCTACACCTTC. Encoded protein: CASSSGQETYGYTF. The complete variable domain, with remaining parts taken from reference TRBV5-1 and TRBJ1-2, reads KAGVTQTPRYLIKTRGQQVTLSCSPISGHRSVSWYQQTPGQGLQFLFEYFSETQRNKGNFPGRFSGRQFSNSRSEMNVSTLELGDSALYLCASSSGQETYGYTFGSGTRLTVV.

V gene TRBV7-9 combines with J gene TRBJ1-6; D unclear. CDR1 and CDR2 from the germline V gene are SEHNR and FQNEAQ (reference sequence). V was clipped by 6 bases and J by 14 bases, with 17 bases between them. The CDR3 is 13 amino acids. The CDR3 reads CASSSLTARSLHF. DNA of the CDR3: TGTGCCAGCAGTTCCCTTACCGCTCGGTCCCTCCACTTT.

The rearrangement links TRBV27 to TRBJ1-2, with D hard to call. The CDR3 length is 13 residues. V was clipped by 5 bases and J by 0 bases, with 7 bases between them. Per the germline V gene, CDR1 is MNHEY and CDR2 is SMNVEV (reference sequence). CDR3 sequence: CASSNRANYGYTF. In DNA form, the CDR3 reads TGTGCCAGCAGTAACAGAGCTAACTATGGCTACACCTTC.

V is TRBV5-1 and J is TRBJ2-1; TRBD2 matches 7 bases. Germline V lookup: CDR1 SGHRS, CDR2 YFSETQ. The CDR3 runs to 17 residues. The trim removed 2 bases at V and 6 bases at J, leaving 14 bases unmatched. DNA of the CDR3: TGCGCCAGCAGCTTAGGACCTAGCGGAGGACTATCCAATGAGCAGTTCTTC. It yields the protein CASSLGPSGGLSNEQFF.

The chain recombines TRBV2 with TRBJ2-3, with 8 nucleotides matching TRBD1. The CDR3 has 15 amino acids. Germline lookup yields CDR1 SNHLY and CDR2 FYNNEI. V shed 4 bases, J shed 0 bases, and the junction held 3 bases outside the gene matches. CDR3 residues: CASSVRQGSTDTQYF. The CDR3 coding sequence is TGTGCCAGCAGTGTACGACAGGGGAGCACAGATACGCAGTATTTT.

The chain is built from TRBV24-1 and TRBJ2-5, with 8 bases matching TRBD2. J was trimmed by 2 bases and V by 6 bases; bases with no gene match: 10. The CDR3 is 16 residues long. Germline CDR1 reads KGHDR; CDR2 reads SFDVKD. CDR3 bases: TGTGCCACCAGTAGACAGCCCCAGCGGGAGCAAGAGACCCAGTACTTC. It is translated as CATSRQPQREQETQYF.

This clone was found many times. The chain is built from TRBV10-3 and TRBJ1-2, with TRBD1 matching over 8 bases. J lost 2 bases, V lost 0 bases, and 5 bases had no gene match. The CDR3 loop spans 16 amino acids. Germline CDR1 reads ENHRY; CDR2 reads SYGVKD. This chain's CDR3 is CAISESMQGANYGYTF. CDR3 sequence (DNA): TGTGCCATCAGTGAGTCGATGCAGGGGGCAAACTATGGCTACACCTTC.

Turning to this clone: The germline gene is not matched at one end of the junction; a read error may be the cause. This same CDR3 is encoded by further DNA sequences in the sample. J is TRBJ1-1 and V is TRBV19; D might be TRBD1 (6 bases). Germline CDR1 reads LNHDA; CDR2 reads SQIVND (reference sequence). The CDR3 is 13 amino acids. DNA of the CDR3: TGTGCCAGTAGTATAGATCGGGACACTGAGGCTTTCTTT. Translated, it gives CASSIDRDTEAFF.